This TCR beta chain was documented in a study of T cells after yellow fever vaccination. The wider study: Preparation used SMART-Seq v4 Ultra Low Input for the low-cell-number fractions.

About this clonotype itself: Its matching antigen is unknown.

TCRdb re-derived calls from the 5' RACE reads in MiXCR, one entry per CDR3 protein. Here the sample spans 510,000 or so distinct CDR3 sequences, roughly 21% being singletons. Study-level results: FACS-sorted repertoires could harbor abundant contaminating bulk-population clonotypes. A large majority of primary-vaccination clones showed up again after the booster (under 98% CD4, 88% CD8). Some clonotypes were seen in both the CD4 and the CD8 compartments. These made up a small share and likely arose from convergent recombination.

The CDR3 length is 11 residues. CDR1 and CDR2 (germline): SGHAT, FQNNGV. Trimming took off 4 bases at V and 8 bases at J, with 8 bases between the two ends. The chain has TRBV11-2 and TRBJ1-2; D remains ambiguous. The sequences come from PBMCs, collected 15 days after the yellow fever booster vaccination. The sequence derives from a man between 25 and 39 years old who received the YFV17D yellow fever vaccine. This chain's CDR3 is CASSYVKGYTF. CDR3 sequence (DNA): TGTGCCAGCAGCTACGTGAAGGGCTACACCTTC.